This T cell receptor (beta chain) was sequenced in a study of CD8 T cells in ankylosing spondylitis. This CDR3 has 15 residues. The germline gives CDR1 LGHNA, CDR2 YSLEER. V gave up 4 bases and J gave up 2 bases; unmatched junction bases: 5. MiXCR, applied by TCRdb to the 5' RACE reads, yields one record per CDR3 protein. The sample records about 180,000 distinct CDR3 sequences, approximately 9% being singletons. As concerns this clonotype: What it recognizes is unknown.

Study observations and caveats: Earlier studies detected some motif variants in reactive arthritis synovial fluid and blood. CD8+ by phenotype, disease-linked clones were relatively rare in peripheral blood. Reported data indicate significant enrichment of disease-linked clones within matched ankylosing spondylitis synovial fluid. Typical of ankylosing spondylitis blood, it appeared, was a TCR beta motif of under 10 highly homologous variants.

The source of this sequence is a female donor with ankylosing spondylitis or in good health (not recorded which). The chain employs TRBV4-3 and TRBJ2-1; 7 nucleotides align to TRBD2. Sequenced material: blood, either unsorted or a sorted T cell fraction (not recorded which). The CDR3 protein is CASSPGRRTYNEQFF. The DNA of the CDR3 is TGCGCCAGCAGCCCCGGGAGGCGAACCTACAATGAGCAGTTCTTC.